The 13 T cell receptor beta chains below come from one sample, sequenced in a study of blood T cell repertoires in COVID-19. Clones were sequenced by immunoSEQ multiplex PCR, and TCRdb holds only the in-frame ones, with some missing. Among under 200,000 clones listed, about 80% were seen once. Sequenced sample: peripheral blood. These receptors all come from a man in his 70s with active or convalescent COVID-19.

The chain's CDR3 is CASSLGQQSSGNTIYF. CDR3 nucleotide sequence: TGTGCCAGCAGCTTAGGACAGCAGAGCTCTGGAAACACCATATATTTT. The V and J genes are TRBV7-2 and TRBJ1-3; D is perhaps TRBD1 (5 bases). Between the trimmed V and J ends, which lost 1 base and 0 bases, there was a span of 10 bases. This CDR3 comprises 16 residues. Germline CDR1 SGHTA, CDR2 FQGNSA.

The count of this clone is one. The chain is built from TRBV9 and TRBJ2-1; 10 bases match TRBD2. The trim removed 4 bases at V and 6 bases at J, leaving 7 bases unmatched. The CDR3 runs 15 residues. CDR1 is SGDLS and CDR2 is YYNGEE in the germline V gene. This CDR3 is CASSPIAGGSNEQFF. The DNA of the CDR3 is TGTGCCAGCAGCCCTATAGCGGGAGGTAGCAATGAGCAGTTCTTC.

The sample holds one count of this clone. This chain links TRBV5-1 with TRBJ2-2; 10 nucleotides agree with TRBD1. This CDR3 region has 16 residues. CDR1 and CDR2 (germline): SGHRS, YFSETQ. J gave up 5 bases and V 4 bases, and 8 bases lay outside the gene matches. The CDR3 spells CASSARGQGKTGELFF. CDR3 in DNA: TGCGCCAGCAGCGCCCGGGGACAGGGGAAAACCGGGGAGCTGTTTTTT.

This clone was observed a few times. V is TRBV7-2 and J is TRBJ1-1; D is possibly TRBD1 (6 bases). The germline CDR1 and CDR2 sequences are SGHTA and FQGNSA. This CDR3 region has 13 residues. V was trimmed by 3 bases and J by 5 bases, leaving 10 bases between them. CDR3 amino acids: CASSFRGGTEAFF. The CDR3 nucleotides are TGTGCCAGCAGCTTCAGGGGTGGGACTGAAGCTTTCTTT.

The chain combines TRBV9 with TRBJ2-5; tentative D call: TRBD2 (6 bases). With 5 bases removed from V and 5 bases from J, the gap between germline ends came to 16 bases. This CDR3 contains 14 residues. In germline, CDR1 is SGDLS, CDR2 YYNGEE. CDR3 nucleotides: TGTGCCAGCAGTGCCATGAATGCGGGGGAGACCCAGTACTTC. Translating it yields CASSAMNAGETQYF.

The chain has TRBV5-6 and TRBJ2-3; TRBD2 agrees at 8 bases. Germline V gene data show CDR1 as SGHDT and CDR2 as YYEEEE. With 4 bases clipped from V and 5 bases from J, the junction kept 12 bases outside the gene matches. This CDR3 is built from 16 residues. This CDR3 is CASSLFREAGGDTQYF. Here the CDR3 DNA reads TGTGCCAGCAGCCTATTTCGAGAGGCGGGGGGAGATACGCAGTATTTT.

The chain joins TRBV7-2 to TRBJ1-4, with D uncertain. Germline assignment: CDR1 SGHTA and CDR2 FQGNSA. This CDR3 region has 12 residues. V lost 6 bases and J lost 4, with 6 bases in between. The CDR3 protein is CASSYRNEKLFF. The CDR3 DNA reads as TGTGCCAGCAGTTATCGTAATGAAAAACTGTTTTTT.

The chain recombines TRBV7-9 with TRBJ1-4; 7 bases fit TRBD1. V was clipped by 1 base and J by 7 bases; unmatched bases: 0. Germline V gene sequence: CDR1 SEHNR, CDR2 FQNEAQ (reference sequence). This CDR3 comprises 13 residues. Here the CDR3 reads CASSLGQGEKLFF. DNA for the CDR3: TGTGCCAGCAGCTTAGGACAGGGTGAAAAACTGTTTTTT. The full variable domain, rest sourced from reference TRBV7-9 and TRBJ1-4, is DTGVSQNPRHKITKRGQNVTFRCDPISEHNRLYWYRQTLGQGPEFLTYFQNEAQLEKSRLLSDRFSAERPKGSFSTLEIQRTEQGDSAMYLCASSLGQGEKLFFGSGTQLSVL.

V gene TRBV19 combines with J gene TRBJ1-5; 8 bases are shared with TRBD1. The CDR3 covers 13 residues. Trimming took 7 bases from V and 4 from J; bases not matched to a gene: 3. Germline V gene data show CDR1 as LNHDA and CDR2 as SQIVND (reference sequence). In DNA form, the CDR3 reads TGTGCCAGTACCGGGACAGGTAATCAGCCCCAGCATTTT. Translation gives CASTGTGNQPQHF.

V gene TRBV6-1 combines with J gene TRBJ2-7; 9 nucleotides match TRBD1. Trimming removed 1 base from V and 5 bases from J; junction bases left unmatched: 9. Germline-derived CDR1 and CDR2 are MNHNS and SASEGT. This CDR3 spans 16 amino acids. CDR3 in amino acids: CASSEGPGTGNHEQYF. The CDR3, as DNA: TGTGCCAGCAGTGAAGGGCCCGGGACAGGGAATCACGAGCAGTACTTC.

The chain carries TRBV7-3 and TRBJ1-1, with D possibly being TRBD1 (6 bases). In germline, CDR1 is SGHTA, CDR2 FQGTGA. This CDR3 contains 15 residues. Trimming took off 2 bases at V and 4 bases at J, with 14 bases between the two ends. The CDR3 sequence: CASSLWGGGTTEAFF. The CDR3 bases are TGTGCCAGCAGCTTATGGGGAGGGGGGACCACTGAAGCTTTCTTT.

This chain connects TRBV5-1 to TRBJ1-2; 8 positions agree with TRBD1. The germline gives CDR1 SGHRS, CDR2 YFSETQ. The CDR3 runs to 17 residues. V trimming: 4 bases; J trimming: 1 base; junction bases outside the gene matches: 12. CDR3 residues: CASSTVGQGFGNYGYTF. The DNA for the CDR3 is TGCGCCAGCAGCACCGTTGGACAGGGATTCGGTAACTATGGCTACACCTTC.

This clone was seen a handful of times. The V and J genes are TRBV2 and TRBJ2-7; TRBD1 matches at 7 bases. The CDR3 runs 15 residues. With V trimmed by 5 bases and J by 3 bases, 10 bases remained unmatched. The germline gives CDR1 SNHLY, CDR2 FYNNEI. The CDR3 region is CASSLRGTVVYEQYF. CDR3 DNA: TGTGCCAGCAGTCTCCGAGGGACAGTTGTCTACGAGCAGTACTTC.